Listed below are T cell receptor beta chains from one sample, sequenced in a study of chemoradiotherapy in HPV16-positive cancers. Clones were sequenced by immunoSEQ multiplex PCR, and TCRdb holds only the in-frame ones, with some missing. Seen here are under 5,500 clones, around 74% observed once, and the top ten hold roughly 10%. Sample: tumor tissue, taken from a patient who underwent chemoradiotherapy. The receptors were gathered from a human donor with HPV-associated anogenital cancer. The conserved cysteine and the conserved F or W are not part of the CDR3 here. Part of the rows lack a size; the others show once, few, many or a class for expanded clones.

clone size,V gene,CDR3 protein
-,TRBV7-9,ASSLHSYEQY
-,TRBV7-9,ASSPGQAYGYT
-,TRBV5-1,ASSLRALRALAELTDTQY
-,TRBV28,ASSPRTSGRALTDTQY
-,TRBV9,ASSPSGTSGSNEQF
few,TRBV11-3,ASSLGPTGELF
-,TRBV27,ASSFFNTDTQY
-,TRBV10-3,AISEPRLNTGELF
-,TRBV7-9,ASSLVGDQETQY
few,TRBV2,ASSDGQGNSGNTIY
-,TRBV4-2,ASSLRGAGVNEQF
-,TRBV30,AWSSRGRSGYT
-,TRBV6-5,ASSYTTSGYEQY
-,TRBV29-1,SVEDRVPKGYGYT
-,TRBV29-1,SVGRGGGYNEQF